The source of this T cell receptor beta chain is a study of blood T cell repertoires in COVID-19. CDR3 length: 18 amino acids. Per the germline V gene, CDR1 is MGHRA and CDR2 is YSYEKL. The ends lost 4 bases at V and 2 bases at J; junction bases unmatched: 7. Using immunoSEQ multiplex PCR, the repertoire was profiled, and TCRdb retains in-frame clones only, with some absent. The sample shows 250,000 to 350,000 clones, 80% to 90% of them seen only once. This sequence originates from a woman between 45 and 60 years old with COVID-19, enrolled during active disease. Specimen: peripheral blood. This chain connects TRBV4-1 to TRBJ2-3; TRBD2 matches 15 bases. DNA of the CDR3: TGCGCCAGCAGCCGAGGACTAGCGGGAGGGACCTTCACAGATACGCAGTATTTT. Translating gives CASSRGLAGGTFTDTQYF.